This is a list of T cell receptor beta chains from one sample in a study of T-cell memory formation after mild COVID-19. TCRdb re-called the 5' RACE reads with MiXCR, one entry per CDR3 protein. The sample gives about 210,000 distinct CDR3 sequences, roughly 30% of which show up once; approximately 10% is in the top ten. The sample was PBMCs or a T cell subset sorted from them (not recorded which). The receptors shown here come from an adult woman who had mild COVID-19 (a few samples of this study predate the infection). Cell type and time point are not known. The CDR3 runs from the conserved cysteine through the conserved F or W. The order of the fields is V gene, CDR3 protein.

TRBV30 | CAWSRANNQPQHF
TRBV7-9 | CASSLGWAPSYNEQFF
TRBV6-2/TRBV6-3 | CASSSRQGGYREQYF
TRBV9 | CASSQTSGVYEQYF
TRBV11-1 | CASSLGTSDQETQYF
TRBV20-1 | CSARDGLAGARRYTDTQYF
TRBV5-1 | CASSPGLAGVSTDTQYF
TRBV24-1 | CATSEQGNQPQHF
TRBV7-2 | CASSLNDDRSQPQHF
TRBV6-6 | CASTKRVSGGASTDTQYF
TRBV5-6 | CASSFRDMNTEAFF
TRBV23-1 | CASSQRLCPPYEQYF
TRBV24-1 | CATRDRSPYGYTF
TRBV18 | CASSPRRGQISGNTIYF
TRBV6-5 | CASSLRTGGTEAFF
TRBV4-2 | CASSQAGPGQGNEQFF
TRBV24-1 | CATSDTAEDRVSEQFF
TRBV4-3 | CASSQDWGNYNEQFF
TRBV6-5 | CASRGLAGGYNEQFF
TRBV4-1 | CASSQGGEYEQYF
TRBV27 | CASSSRGRVGDTQYF
TRBV23-1 | CASSHRAEPYEQYF
TRBV9 | CASSVDPLGTDTQYF
TRBV7-9 | CASSLGDVSQPQHF
TRBV7-2 | CASSLAGYKNIQYF
TRBV7-9 | CASKSSGGRVYDTQYF